This TCR beta chain was obtained from a study of T cell changes during pregnancy in multiple sclerosis. Trimming left V 10 bases short and J 4 bases short, with 8 bases between. The CDR3 runs to 12 residues. CDR1 is ENHRY and CDR2 is SYGVKD in the germline V gene. This clone appeared a few times. Generated by immunoSEQ multiplex PCR, the TCRdb table keeps only in-frame clones and is missing some. The table includes 45,000 or so clones, about nine tenths detected once. The source material was CD8+ T cells from peripheral blood mononuclear cells, sampled after pregnancy. The chain links TRBV10-3 to TRBJ1-6; no clear D gene. The source is a female donor with multiple sclerosis, enrolled in a pregnancy study. CDR3 bases: TGTGCCACCGGGGATTATAATTCACCCCTCCACTTT. Its protein product is CATGDYNSPLHF.